The 17 T cell receptor beta chains below all came from one sample that was sequenced in a study of blood T cells in healthy people across ages. Alongside a J-beta primer mix, a sample-barcoded 5' primer served in a second PCR lasting about 7 to 11 cycles. TCRdb independently ran MiXCR on the 5' RACE reads; one entry per CDR3 protein. Altogether around 800,000 distinct CDR3 sequences are present, under 45% being singletons, with the ten largest covering under 20%. Sequencing was done on a sample of blood. The source is a man in his 60s in good health.

V and J are TRBV7-2 and TRBJ1-4, with a tentative D call TRBD1 (5 bases). Germline V lookup: CDR1 SGHTA, CDR2 FQGNSA. V was cut by 5 bases and J by 2 bases, with 15 bases left in between. This CDR3 is 16 amino acids long. This CDR3 is CASSPGGGKTNEKLFF. DNA for the CDR3: TGTGCCAGCAGCCCAGGTGGGGGGAAGACTAATGAAAAACTGTTTTTT.

The genes are TRBV28 and TRBJ2-7, with D possibly being TRBD2 (6 bases). Trimming removed 4 bases from V and 3 bases from J, with 13 bases in between. This CDR3 has 14 amino acids. Germline V gene lookup returns CDR1 MDHEN and CDR2 SYDVKM. CDR3 nucleotides: TGTGCCAGCAGTTCGGGCGGGGCTCTCTACGAGCAGTACTTC. Translated, it gives CASSSGGALYEQYF.

This clonotype was picked up a small number of times. The genes are TRBV7-8 and TRBJ2-5, with 7 bases matching TRBD1. This CDR3 is 13 amino acids long. Germline loops: CDR1 SGHVS, CDR2 FQNEAQ. V lost 5 bases to trimming and J lost 7 bases; unmatched junction nucleotides: 7. CDR3 residues: CASSDHRGRTQYF. The CDR3 DNA reads as TGTGCCAGCAGCGATCACAGGGGACGGACCCAGTACTTC.

The sample holds a few counts of this clonotype. The chain links TRBV29-1 to TRBJ1-2, with a tentative D call TRBD1 (5 bases). This CDR3 spans 14 amino acids. Germline-derived CDR1 and CDR2 are SQVTM and ANQGSEA. V shed 6 bases and J shed 4 bases, with 18 bases lying between them. The DNA of the CDR3 is TGCAGCGTGCCCCCGTCCCGGGGGACCTATGGCTACACCTTC. Protein product: CSVPPSRGTYGYTF.

V usage is TRBV4-3 and J usage is TRBJ1-3, with D perhaps matching TRBD1 (5 bases). V lost 0 bases, J lost 4 bases, and 22 bases lay in between. This CDR3 is 19 amino acids long. Germline assignment: CDR1 LGHNA and CDR2 YSLEER. DNA for the CDR3: TGCGCCAGCAGCCAAGATTTGTACTCAGGGCAGGGCGTCGGAAACACCATATATTTT. It translates to CASSQDLYSGQGVGNTIYF.

This clonotype was picked up a small number of times. This rearrangement joins TRBV29-1 to TRBJ2-3, with 14 bases fitting TRBD2. Germline values: CDR1 SQVTM, CDR2 ANQGSEA. V shed 4 bases and J 2 bases; nucleotides not matched to a gene: 8. This CDR3 comprises 17 residues. CDR3 sequence: CSVGFGTSGGSTDTQYF. CDR3 sequence (DNA): TGCAGCGTTGGGTTCGGGACTAGCGGGGGTTCCACAGATACGCAGTATTTT.

V gene TRBV20-1 combines with J gene TRBJ2-4; no clear D. This CDR3 has 15 residues. The germline gives CDR1 DFQATT, CDR2 SNEGSKA (reference sequence). V was shortened by 7 bases and J by 1 base, with 17 bases between the two germline ends. The CDR3 DNA sequence: TGCAGTGTCAGAGAAATCCCAAGGGCCAAAAACATTCAGTACTTC. Translated: CSVREIPRAKNIQYF.

This chain uses TRBV6-2 or TRBV6-3 with TRBJ2-7; 10 positions match TRBD1. CDR1 is MNHEY, CDR2 SVGEGT, per germline. The CDR3 consists of 18 residues. Germline trimming cut 2 bases from V and 0 bases from J; bases unmatched to any gene: 10. CDR3 nucleotide sequence: TGTGCCAGCAGTTACCCAATGGAAGGGACAGGGGACTCCTACGAGCAGTACTTC. Its protein product is CASSYPMEGTGDSYEQYF.

This clonotype showed up just a few times. The genes are TRBV6-1 and TRBJ1-5; D not certain. The germline CDR1 and CDR2 sequences are MNHNS and SASEGT. The CDR3 totals 15 residues. V gave up 1 base and J gave up 0 bases, with 7 bases separating them. CDR3 protein: CASSEGHLSNQPQHF. The CDR3 coding sequence is TGTGCCAGCAGTGAAGGACACCTTAGCAATCAGCCCCAGCATTTT.

The V gene is TRBV4-2, the J gene TRBJ1-4, with unresolved D. CDR3 length: 14 residues. The germline gives CDR1 LGHNA, CDR2 YNFKEQ. Deletions cut 8 bases from V and 0 bases from J, with 10 bases between. The CDR3 loop is CASQDRPTNEKLFF. The CDR3 region has the DNA TGTGCCAGCCAGGACCGGCCAACTAATGAAAAACTGTTTTTT.

This clonotype was recorded a few times. The V and J genes are TRBV6-5 and TRBJ1-5; 11 positions agree with TRBD1. The CDR3 runs 16 residues. Germline V gene data show CDR1 as MNHEY and CDR2 as SVGAGI. V was clipped by 10 bases and J by 2 bases; unmatched bases: 10. CDR3 in amino acids: CATSPGQGGRNQPQHF. CDR3 DNA sequence: TGTGCCACCAGCCCGGGACAGGGGGGTCGCAATCAGCCCCAGCATTTT.

The rearrangement joins TRBV20-1 to TRBJ2-1; possibly TRBD2 for D (6 bases). The J call is in doubt because the DNA end fits TRBJ2-7 better. This CDR3 region has 14 residues. CDR1 and CDR2 (germline): DFQATT, SNEGSKA (reference sequence). The CDR3 nucleotides read TGCAGTGCACGGGACTCCTACTCCTACAATGAGCAGTACTTC. Protein product: CSARDSYSYNEQYF.

The gene calls are TRBV18 and TRBJ1-1, with D tentatively TRBD1 (6 bases). This CDR3 has 14 residues. V was pared by 6 bases and J by 6 bases, with 17 bases between. CDR1 and CDR2 (germline): KGHSH, LQKENI. CDR3 residues: CASSPGTRASEAFF. CDR3 nucleotides: TGTGCCAGCTCGCCTGGGACACGGGCCTCTGAAGCTTTCTTT.

This clonotype was counted only a few times. V gene TRBV6-2 or TRBV6-3 combines with J gene TRBJ2-7; 8 bases map to TRBD1. The germline CDR1 and CDR2 sequences are MNHEY and SVGEGT. Trimming cost V 4 bases and J 5 bases; bases outside gene matches: 7. The CDR3 runs to 14 residues. The CDR3 DNA follows: TGTGCCAGCAGTTCGGGACAGGACATCCACGAGCAGTACTTC. This encodes CASSSGQDIHEQYF.

This clonotype has only one observation. The chain joins TRBV20-1 to TRBJ1-1; TRBD1 might be the D (5 bases). The CDR3 totals 14 residues. Germline CDR1 is DFQATT and CDR2 is SNEGSKA (reference sequence). V lost 0 bases to trimming and J lost 6 bases, with 14 bases between them. The CDR3 coding sequence is TGCAGTGCTAGAGATCTGGGGGTGGGTGCTGAAGCTTTCTTT. It codes for CSARDLGVGAEAFF.

This rearrangement joins TRBV3-1 to TRBJ2-5; D uncertain. The CDR3 covers 15 residues. The ends were cut back, 0 bases at V and 0 bases at J, with 8 bases in the middle. Germline CDR1 and CDR2: LGHDT and YNNKEL (reference sequence). CDR3 sequence: CASSQDYGDQETQYF. The CDR3 DNA reads as TGTGCCAGCAGCCAAGATTACGGTGACCAAGAGACCCAGTACTTC.

V and J are TRBV4-3 and TRBJ1-4, with 8 bases fitting TRBD1. This CDR3 has 14 amino acids. From germline, CDR1 is LGHNA and CDR2 YSLEER. The trim removed 4 bases at V and 8 bases at J, leaving 6 bases unmatched. In nucleotides, the CDR3 is TGCGCCAGCAGCCCGGACAGGGTATTCGAAAAACTGTTTTTT. Amino acids: CASSPDRVFEKLFF.